This T cell receptor (beta chain) emerged from a study of blood T cell repertoires in COVID-19. Whole-study context: Sites across the United States, Italy and Spain contributed samples from acute and convalescent COVID-19. PBMCs, B-cell-depleted T cells, or T cells were the source of the cDNA or gDNA that made up the material.

In the original workflow: Reference gene primer amplification in the assay estimated nucleated cell counts. Using immunoSEQ multiplex PCR, the repertoire was profiled, and TCRdb retains in-frame clones only, with some absent. The V and J calls and the clone size are those of that table, but D and trimming were determined from the DNA. The sample yields roughly 250,000 clones, over 75% seen once. The length of the CDR3 is 13 residues. V lost 5 bases and J 5 bases, leaving 9 bases between the germline ends. V usage is TRBV12-3 or TRBV12-4 and J usage is TRBJ2-2; no definite D call. This receptor was taken from a woman in her thirties or forties who had recovered from COVID-19. Sequencing was performed on peripheral blood. CDR3 sequence: CASSPRGTGELFF. CDR3 nucleotides: TGTGCCAGCAGTCCCAGAGGAACCGGGGAGCTGTTTTTT.